These 12 T cell receptor beta chains came from one sample sequenced in a study of shared clonotypes between healthy human individuals. Sequenced by immunoSEQ multiplex PCR; TCRdb stores in-frame clones only, minus some. This sample has about 980,000 clones; approximately 80% occur once, and the top ten carry approximately 1.5%. Input material: memory CD4+ T cells sorted from blood. Subset specified: CD45RA-negative fraction. Every receptor here comes from a man between 18 and 35 years old in good health.

This clone was seen many times. This sequence joins TRBV5-4 and TRBJ2-1; 9 nucleotides agree with TRBD2. Trimming removed 1 base from V and 5 bases from J; junction bases left unmatched: 4. From germline, CDR1 is SGHNT and CDR2 YYREEE (reference sequence). The CDR3 consists of 15 residues. The CDR3 is CASSLSLAGNNEQFF. The CDR3 nucleotides read TGTGCCAGCAGCTTGAGCCTAGCGGGGAACAATGAGCAGTTCTTC.

This rearrangement joins TRBV5-1 to TRBJ2-1; 7 bases are shared with TRBD1. The CDR3 runs to 14 residues. Germline values: CDR1 SGHRS, CDR2 YFSETQ. The V gene end was trimmed by 0 bases and the J gene end by 7 bases; junction bases not matched to a gene: 4. The CDR3 loop reads CASSLVGGLNEQFF. CDR3 in DNA: TGCGCCAGCAGCTTGGTAGGGGGCCTGAATGAGCAGTTCTTC.

This chain uses TRBV2 with TRBJ2-6; D remains ambiguous. Per the germline V gene, CDR1 is SNHLY and CDR2 is FYNNEI. The CDR3 covers 14 residues. Trimming pared 5 bases from V and 4 bases from J, leaving 9 bases between. The CDR3 loop reads CASSTDVGANVLTF. CDR3 nucleotide sequence: TGTGCCAGCAGTACCGACGTAGGGGCCAACGTCCTGACTTTC.

The J gene is TRBJ2-7, the V gene TRBV6-9, with a possible D match to TRBD1 (5 bases). Trimming removed 6 bases from V and 5 bases from J, with 23 bases in between. This CDR3 comprises 16 residues. The germline CDR1 and CDR2 sequences are MNHGY and SVAAGI. CDR3 coding DNA: TGTGCCAGCAGCCCCCAGGGTCTTTATTTCTTTCACGAGCAGTACTTC. Protein product: CASSPQGLYFFHEQYF.

V usage is TRBV10-3 and J usage is TRBJ2-7, with D possibly being TRBD1 (6 bases). V dropped 0 bases and J dropped 2 bases, with 8 bases sitting between them. The CDR3 has 14 amino acids. In germline, CDR1 is ENHRY, CDR2 SYGVKD. For the CDR3, the DNA is TGTGCCATCAGTGAGTCACGGACAGCCTACGAGCAGTACTTC. Translating gives CAISESRTAYEQYF.

The chain couples TRBV11-3 to TRBJ2-3; 7 bases align to TRBD1. The CDR3 has 15 residues. Trimming took 1 base from V and 8 from J; bases not matched to a gene: 9. CDR1 is SGHNT and CDR2 is YENEEA in the germline V gene. The CDR3 sequence: CASSLVGSPGGTQYF. The CDR3 coding sequence is TGTGCCAGCAGCTTAGTCGGTAGCCCAGGGGGTACGCAGTATTTT. Using reference TRBV11-3 and TRBJ2-3 for the parts outside the CDR3, the full variable domain is EAGVVQSPRYKIIEKKQPVAFWCNPISGHNTLYWYLQNLGQGPELLIRYENEEAVDDSQLPKDRFSAERLKGVDSTLKIQPAELGDSAVYLCASSLVGSPGGTQYFGPGTRLTVL.

V usage is TRBV5-8 and J usage is TRBJ1-2; D perhaps matches TRBD1 (5 bases). Between the trimmed V and J ends, which lost 6 bases and 1 base, there was a span of 13 bases. There are 14 residues in the CDR3. Looked up from germline, CDR1 is SGHTS and CDR2 is YDEGEE. Here the CDR3 DNA reads TGTGCCAGCATTCGGACACCATTTAACTATGGCTACACCTTC. It translates to CASIRTPFNYGYTF.

Concerning this clone itself: Given a much more abundant clone one base away, this may be a read error. The gene calls are TRBV2 and TRBJ2-7; D may correspond to TRBD1 or TRBD2 (5 bases each). The CDR3 spans 12 residues. Trimming pared 6 bases from V and 1 base from J, leaving 7 bases between. The germline gives CDR1 SNHLY, CDR2 FYNNEI. This chain's CDR3 is CASRGESYEQYF. CDR3 DNA sequence: TGTGCCAGCAGGGGGGAATCCTACGAGCAGTACTTC. Full variable domain (rest looked up from reference TRBV2 and TRBJ2-7): EPEVTQTPSHQVTQMGQEVILRCVPISNHLYFYWYRQILGQKVEFLVSFYNNEISEKSEIFDDQFSVERPDGSNFTLKIRSTKLEDSAMYFCASRGESYEQYFGPGTRLTVT.

V and J are TRBV27 and TRBJ1-1; tentative D call: TRBD1 (6 bases). CDR1 is MNHEY and CDR2 is SMNVEV in the germline V gene (reference sequence). Trimming cost V 7 bases and J 0 bases, with 9 bases left between them. The CDR3 length is 13 residues. CDR3 bases: TGTGCCAGCAAAGACAGGCTGAACACTGAAGCTTTCTTT. Residues: CASKDRLNTEAFF.

This clone was seen only a few times. The chain employs TRBV21-1 and TRBJ2-3; TRBD2 is the table's D call and was not checked against the DNA. TRBV21-1 is labeled a pseudogene. This CDR3 is 18 amino acids long. Here the CDR3 reads CASSKGTSGGFSADTQYF. In nucleotides, the CDR3 is TGTGCCAGCAGCAAGGGCACTAGCGGGGGGTTTTCGGCAGATACGCAGTATTTT.

This clone was observed a handful of times. J is TRBJ1-3 and V is TRBV18; D may be TRBD1 (5 bases). Germline CDR1 reads KGHSH; CDR2 reads LQKENI. This CDR3 is built from 15 residues. V lost 4 bases, J lost 4 bases, and 14 bases lay in between. CDR3 protein: CASSRTEGSGNTIYF. As DNA, the CDR3 is TGTGCCAGCTCACGGACGGAGGGGTCCGGAAACACCATATATTTT. Complete variable domain (other parts from reference TRBV18 and TRBJ1-3): NAGVMQNPRHLVRRRGQEARLRCSPMKGHSHVYWYRQLPEEGLKFMVYLQKENIIDESGMPKERFSAEFPKEGPSILRIQQVVRGDSAAYFCASSRTEGSGNTIYFGEGSWLTVV.

The chain couples TRBV4-1 to TRBJ1-6, with 10 bases fitting TRBD1. Germline CDR1 reads MGHRA; CDR2 reads YSYEKL. V dropped 0 bases and J dropped 6; count of bases not matched to a gene: 2. CDR3 length: 16 residues. The CDR3 region has the DNA TGCGCCAGCAGCCAAGAAGGGACAGGGGTTAATTCACCCCTCCACTTT. This encodes CASSQEGTGVNSPLHF.